The TCR beta chain described here comes from a study of blood T cell repertoires in COVID-19. Overall study context: The United States, Italy and Spain were the sources of the acute and convalescent COVID-19 samples. Nucleic acid was either cDNA or gDNA, and it came from T cells, B-cell-depleted T cells, or PBMCs.

Participants came from roughly 25 US areas, aged about 18 to 90 years. Using immunoSEQ multiplex PCR, the repertoire was profiled, and TCRdb retains in-frame clones only, with some absent. This sample has about 160,000 clones, with more than 65% found just once. This CDR3 has 16 amino acids. Looked up from germline, CDR1 is SGHAT and CDR2 is FQNNGV. Trimming took 5 bases from V and 3 from J; bases not matched to a gene: 10. The clonotype originates from a woman aged 35 to 49 with acute COVID-19. The V gene is TRBV11-2, the J gene TRBJ2-7, with 10 nucleotides matching TRBD2. What was sequenced was PBMCs or T cells enriched from blood (not recorded which). The DNA of the CDR3 is TGTGCCAGCAGCCCACGACTAGCGGGCCAGGGCTACGAGCAGTACTTC. The encoded protein is CASSPRLAGQGYEQYF. Full variable domain (rest looked up from reference TRBV11-2 and TRBJ2-7): EAGVAQSPRYKIIEKRQSVAFWCNPISGHATLYWYQQILGQGPKLLIQFQNNGVVDDSQLPKDRFSAERLKGVDSTLKIQPAKLEDSAVYLCASSPRLAGQGYEQYFGPGTRLTVT.